This T cell receptor beta chain is drawn from a study of T-cell memory formation after mild COVID-19. Looking at the study overall: TCR clusters were largely donor specific. Study results and limitations: There were some responding clones in pre-infection memory, which suggested that cross-reactive memory had joined. Proof of SARS-CoV-2 specificity was absent for the second-wave clones that crested on day 37.

J lost 8 bases, V lost 3 bases, and 12 bases had no gene match. Germline V gene lookup returns CDR1 SGDLS and CDR2 YYNGEE. This CDR3 is built from 17 residues. 5'RACE primed from the constant segment yielded TCR alpha and TCR beta cDNA libraries bearing sample barcodes and UMIs. In TCRdb, the 5' RACE reads were re-called with MiXCR into one record per CDR3 protein. This sample has about 430,000 distinct CDR3 sequences; approximately 19% occur once, and the top ten carry roughly 21%. This clonotype was detected many times. Its cognate antigen is unknown. Material: PBMCs or a T cell subset sorted from them (not recorded which). This chain connects TRBV9 to TRBJ2-1; 12 bases agree with TRBD2. The receptor was derived from a man younger than 35 who had mild COVID-19 (a few samples of this study predate the infection). Cell type and time point are not known. The chain's CDR3 is CASSGTSGEQGLDEQFF. Here the CDR3 DNA reads TGTGCCAGCAGCGGGACTAGCGGGGAACAAGGCCTTGATGAGCAGTTCTTC. Complete variable domain (other parts from reference TRBV9 and TRBJ2-1): DSGVTQTPKHLITATGQRVTLRCSPRSGDLSVYWYQQSLDQGLQFLIQYYNGEERAKGNILERFSAQQFPDLHSELNLSSLELGDSALYFCASSGTSGEQGLDEQFFGPGTRLTVL.